This is a list of T cell receptor beta chains from one sample in a study of shared clonotypes between healthy human individuals. Repertoires were generated with immunoSEQ multiplex PCR, while TCRdb's copy carries only in-frame clones and drops some. This sample has about 2.1 million clones, with about 93% found just once. The sequencing input was naive CD8+ T cells from PBMCs. The receptors shown here come from a man aged 18 to 30 in good health. Some clones in this sample may be carry-over from other donors' samples. Both conserved end residues are part of each CDR3. Fields, in order: D gene, J gene, clone size, V gene, CDR3 DNA, CDR3 protein. D genes are given only for firm matches. Some rows mark clone size as missing; the rest say once, few, many or name a class of expanded clone.

>TRBD1|TRBJ1-4|once|TRBV28
TGTGCCAGCAGTCTACTGACAGGGGATTGGGATGAAAAACTGTTTTTT
CASSLLTGDWDEKLFF
>TRBD1|TRBJ2-2|once|TRBV11-3
TGTGCCAGCAGCCTTGACAGGGGAAACACCGGGGAGCTGTTTTTT
CASSLDRGNTGELFF
>TRBD1|TRBJ2-7|NA|TRBV30
TGTGCCTTGAGGGGTTACCGGGACAGTAACTTCTACGAGCAGTACTTC
CALRGYRDSNFYEQYF
>NA|TRBJ2-1|NA|TRBV11-2
TGTGCCAGCAGCTCTCATGGAGGATACAATGAGCAGTTCTTC
CASSSHGGYNEQFF
>TRBD1|TRBJ2-3|NA|TRBV29-1
TGCAGCGTCCCGGGACAGTTGACAGATACGCAGTATTTT
CSVPGQLTDTQYF
>NA|TRBJ1-1|NA|TRBV19
TGTGCCAGTAGTATAGGCAGAATCATGAACACTGAAGCTTTCTTT
CASSIGRIMNTEAFF
>NA|TRBJ2-1|NA|TRBV19
TGTGCCAGTAGTATAGACGCGGGGAACTCCTACAATGAGCAGTTCTTC
CASSIDAGNSYNEQFF
>NA|TRBJ2-7|NA|TRBV4-1
TGCGCCAGCAGCCCGGCCGGCAGGGGGGCCTCCTACGAGCAGTACTTC
CASSPAGRGASYEQYF
>NA|TRBJ1-1|NA|TRBV7-9
TGTGCCAGCAGCCTAACGACTGAAGCTTTCTTT
CASSLTTEAFF
>NA|TRBJ2-7|NA|TRBV7-9
TGTGCCAGCAGCTTGAGCTCTCGGGAGCAGTACTTC
CASSLSSREQYF
>NA|TRBJ2-3|NA|TRBV4-2
TGTGCCAGCAGCCAAGCACTAGCAGATACGCAGTATTTT
CASSQALADTQYF
>NA|TRBJ1-2|NA|TRBV29-1
TGCAGCGTTGGAGGAGGAACAGCCTATGGCTACACCTTC
CSVGGGTAYGYTF
>TRBD2|TRBJ2-7|NA|TRBV5-5
TGTGCCAGCAGCTTCAATCCTTCTAGCGGGAGGGCCAGCGAGCAGTACTTC
CASSFNPSSGRASEQYF
>NA|TRBJ2-7|once|TRBV11-2
TGTGCCAGCAGCTCGTGGGACTCCTCCTACGAGCAGTACTTC
CASSSWDSSYEQYF
>NA|TRBJ2-7|NA|TRBV11-2
TGTGCCAGCAGACTGGGGGGCTACGAGCAGTACTTC
CASRLGGYEQYF
>NA|TRBJ1-1|NA|TRBV30
TGTGCCTGGAGTATGGGGGGCATACAGGGTGAAGCTTTCTTT
CAWSMGGIQGEAFF
>TRBD1|TRBJ1-2|NA|TRBV7-9
TGTGCCAGCAGCTTAGTAGGGACAGAAGCTAACTATGGCTACACCTTC
CASSLVGTEANYGYTF
>TRBD2|TRBJ2-3|NA|TRBV7-8
TGTGCCGCCTGTAGGACTAGCGGGGCCACAGATACGCAGTATTTT
CAACRTSGATDTQYF
>TRBD1|TRBJ2-3|NA|TRBV11-2
TGTGCCAGCAGCTCAAGACAGGGGCGCAATCCAGATACGCAGTATTTT
CASSSRQGRNPDTQYF
>TRBD1|TRBJ2-3|NA|TRBV10-3
TGTGCCATCAGTGAGTCGGCCGGGACAGGTAGCACAGATACGCAGTATTTT
CAISESAGTGSTDTQYF